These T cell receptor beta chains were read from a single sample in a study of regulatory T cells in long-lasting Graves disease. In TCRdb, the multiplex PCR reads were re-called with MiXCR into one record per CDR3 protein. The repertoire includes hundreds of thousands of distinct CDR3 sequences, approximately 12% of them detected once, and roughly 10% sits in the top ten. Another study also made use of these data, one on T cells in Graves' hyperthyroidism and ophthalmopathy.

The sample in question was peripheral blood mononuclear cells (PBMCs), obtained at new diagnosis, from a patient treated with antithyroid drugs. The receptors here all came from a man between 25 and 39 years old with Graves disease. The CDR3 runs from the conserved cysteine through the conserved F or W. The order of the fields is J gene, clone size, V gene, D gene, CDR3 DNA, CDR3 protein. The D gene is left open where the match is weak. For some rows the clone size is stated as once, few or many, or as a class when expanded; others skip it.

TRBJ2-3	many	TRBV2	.	TGTGCCACTCGCCTGGAGGGACAAACCAGCACAGATACGCAGTATTTT	CATRLEGQTSTDTQYF
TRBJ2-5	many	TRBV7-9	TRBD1	TGTGCCAGCAGCGCCCCCGGGACAGGGCGCGAGACCCAGTACTTC	CASSAPGTGRETQYF
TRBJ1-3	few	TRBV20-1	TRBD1	TGCAGTGCCAAGAACACCGGGACAGGGGTCGGAAACACCATATATTTT	CSAKNTGTGVGNTIYF
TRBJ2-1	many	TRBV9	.	TGTGCCAGCAGCGCCCGACAGGAGGACCACAATGAGCAGTTCTTC	CASSARQEDHNEQFF
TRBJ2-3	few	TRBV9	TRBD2	TGTGCCAGCAGCGTAGAGGGGACTAGCGGATCCACAGATACGCAGTATTTT	CASSVEGTSGSTDTQYF
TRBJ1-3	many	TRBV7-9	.	TGTGCCAGCAGCGCGCCGGACGCGGGGAGAGGAAACACCATATATTTT	CASSAPDAGRGNTIYF
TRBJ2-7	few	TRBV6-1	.	TGTGCCAGCAGTGAAGACAACATCGCCTACGAGCAGTACTTC	CASSEDNIAYEQYF
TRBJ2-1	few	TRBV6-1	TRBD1	TGTGCCAGCCCTCGGGACAGGGCAACCTACAATGAGCAGTTCTTC	CASPRDRATYNEQFF
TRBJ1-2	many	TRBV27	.	TGTGCCAGCAGTGTGGGGGGGCACTATGGCTACACCTTC	CASSVGGHYGYTF
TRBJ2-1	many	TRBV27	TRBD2	TGTGCCAGCAGTATGCTAGCGGGGGACCCCGATGAGCAGTTCTTC	CASSMLAGDPDEQFF
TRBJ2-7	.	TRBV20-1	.	TGCAGTGCTAGAGATCCCGCTAGCCTACACGAGCAGTACTTC	CSARDPASLHEQYF
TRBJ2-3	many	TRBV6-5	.	TGTGCCAGCAGTTACTCGGGGGTCCGAAGCACAGATACGCAGTATTTT	CASSYSGVRSTDTQYF
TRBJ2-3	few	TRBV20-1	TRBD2	TGCAGTGCTAGGGTTGTAGCGGGACTAGGCACAGATACGCAGTATTTT	CSARVVAGLGTDTQYF